This T cell receptor (beta chain) was found in a study of T cell changes during pregnancy in multiple sclerosis. TCRdb's copy holds only in-frame clones and misses some; the assay was immunoSEQ multiplex PCR. The sample includes tens of thousands of clones, around nine tenths of them seen just once. The receptor was isolated from a female donor with multiple sclerosis, enrolled in a pregnancy study. Sample: CD4+ T cells from peripheral blood mononuclear cells, taken in the second trimester of pregnancy.

This CDR3 reads CAWSGGLTYEQYF. The CDR3 DNA reads TGTGCCTGGAGTGGTGGCCTGACCTACGAGCAGTACTTC. This sequence joins TRBV30 and TRBJ2-7, with D unresolved. V gave up 1 base and J gave up 2 bases, with 9 bases separating them. The CDR3 contains 13 residues. Germline V lookup: CDR1 GTSNPN, CDR2 SVGIG (reference sequence).